These 6 T cell receptor beta chains were all obtained from the same sample, sequenced in a study of T cell repertoires in cytomegalovirus infection. One entry per CDR3 protein results from TCRdb running MiXCR on the reads. The sample consists of under 200,000 distinct CDR3 sequences, more than 9% of them appearing once. The sequencing sample was made of PBMCs. Source of these receptors: a human donor in good health (CMV status not recorded). Some clones in this sample may be carry-over from other donors' samples.

There are many counts of this clonotype. V is TRBV7-2 and J is TRBJ1-2; D is undetermined. CDR1 SGHTA and CDR2 FQGNSA come from the germline V gene. This CDR3 spans 11 amino acids. V shed 7 bases and J shed 7 bases, with 10 bases lying between them. CDR3 sequence reads: CASTQTLGYTF. CDR3 in DNA: TGTGCCAGCACCCAGACGCTTGGCTACACCTTC.

This clonotype was recorded many times. The chain combines TRBV7-2 with TRBJ1-6; no definite D call. Between the trimmed V and J ends, which lost 2 bases and 8 bases, there was a span of 7 bases. CDR3 length equals 13 residues. Germline V gives CDR1 SGHTA, CDR2 FQGNSA. DNA for the CDR3: TGTGCCAGCAGCTTAAAGATTGATTCACCCCTCCACTTT. This translates into CASSLKIDSPLHF.

This clonotype has a count of ten or more. The rearrangement joins TRBV11-3 to TRBJ1-3; D is uncertain. The CDR3 is 17 residues long. The germline V gene encodes CDR1 SGHNT and CDR2 YENEEA. V was clipped by 1 base and J by 3 bases, with 16 bases between them. The CDR3 reads CASSLGGGGPDGNTIYF. The CDR3 nucleotides are TGTGCCAGCAGCTTAGGAGGAGGCGGCCCGGATGGAAACACCATATATTTT. Based on the CDR3 plus reference TRBV11-3 and TRBJ1-3, the full variable domain is EAGVVQSPRYKIIEKKQPVAFWCNPISGHNTLYWYLQNLGQGPELLIRYENEEAVDDSQLPKDRFSAERLKGVDSTLKIQPAELGDSAVYLCASSLGGGGPDGNTIYFGEGSWLTVV.

This clonotype showed up many times. The rearrangement links TRBV5-6 to TRBJ2-5; D may be TRBD1 (5 bases). Germline lookup yields CDR1 SGHDT and CDR2 YYEEEE. The CDR3 totals 14 residues. The V gene lost 4 bases and the J gene lost 1 base, with 11 bases spanning the gap. The CDR3 spells CASSKRGLQETQYF. The CDR3 coding sequence is TGTGCCAGCAGCAAAAGGGGTCTCCAAGAGACCCAGTACTTC.

This clonotype was seen repeatedly, ten times or more. The rearrangement joins TRBV29-1 to TRBJ2-1; D gene unclear. CDR3 size: 15 residues. Germline V gene data show CDR1 as SQVTM and CDR2 as ANQGSEA. V was cut by 0 bases and J by 1 base, with 10 bases left in between. CDR3 DNA: TGCAGCGTTGAAGATTATTGGGCGTCCTACAATGAGCAGTTCTTC. This gives the protein CSVEDYWASYNEQFF.

This clonotype was counted a few times. The chain is built from TRBV20-1 and TRBJ1-5; D remains ambiguous. The germline CDR1 and CDR2 sequences are DFQATT and SNEGSKA (reference sequence). The CDR3 covers 13 residues. Trimming removed 1 base at V and 0 bases at J, with 4 bases between. The CDR3 bases are TGCAGTGCTAGAGCCCATAGCAATCAGCCCCAGCATTTT. It translates to CSARAHSNQPQHF.